The following is a T cell receptor beta chain sequence with its context. Its antigen is not known. This likely comes from a read error, as the CDR3 has no conserved phenylalanine or tryptophan at its end. This entry comes from a study of Graves' ophthalmopathy and Graves' hyperthyroidism. The wider study: Ophthalmopathy absent within 18 months of follow-up marked hyperthyroidism as stable. Points from the study as a whole: Distinction of ophthalmopathy from stable hyperthyroidism by a 13-signature model reached approximately 89% sensitivity and about 80% specificity.

The TCR beta CDR3 regions underwent amplification from RNA transcripts. Following a first-round RT-PCR that used HTBI primers, a second-round multiplex PCR was carried out. TCRdb ran MiXCR on the multiplex PCR reads and lists one entry per CDR3 protein. The sample includes around 1.1 million distinct CDR3 sequences, 35% to 40% of them seen just once. This CDR3 comprises 14 residues. Trimming removed 2 bases at V and 7 bases at J, with 9 bases between. The material sequenced was peripheral blood or thyroid tissue (not recorded which). The rearrangement links TRBV12-3 or TRBV12-4 to TRBJ2-6; D is uncertain. This TCR came from an adult man with Graves' hyperthyroidism. The DNA for the CDR3 is TGTGCCAGCAGTTTACCTCACTATGCCAACGTCCTGACTCTC. Its translation is CASSLPHYANVLTL.